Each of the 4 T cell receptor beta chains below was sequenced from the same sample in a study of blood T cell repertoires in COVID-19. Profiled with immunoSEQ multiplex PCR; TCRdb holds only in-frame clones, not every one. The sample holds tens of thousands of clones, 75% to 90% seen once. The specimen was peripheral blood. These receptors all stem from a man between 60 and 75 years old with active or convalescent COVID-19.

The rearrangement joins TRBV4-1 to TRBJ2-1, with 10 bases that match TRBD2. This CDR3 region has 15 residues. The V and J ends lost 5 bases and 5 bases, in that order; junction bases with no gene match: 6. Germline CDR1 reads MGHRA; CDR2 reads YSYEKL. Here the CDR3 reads CASSSGLADNNEQFF. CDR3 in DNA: TGCGCCAGCAGCTCCGGACTAGCGGACAACAATGAGCAGTTCTTC.

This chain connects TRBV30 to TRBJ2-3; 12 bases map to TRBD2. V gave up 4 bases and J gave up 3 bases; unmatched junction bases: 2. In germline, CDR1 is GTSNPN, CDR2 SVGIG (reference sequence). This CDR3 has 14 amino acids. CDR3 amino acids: CAWTGTSGTDTQYF. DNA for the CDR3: TGTGCCTGGACTGGGACTAGCGGGACAGATACGCAGTATTTT.

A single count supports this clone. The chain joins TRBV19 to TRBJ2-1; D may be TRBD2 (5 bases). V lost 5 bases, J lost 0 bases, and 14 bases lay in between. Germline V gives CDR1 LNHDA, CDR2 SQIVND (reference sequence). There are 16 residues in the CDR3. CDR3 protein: CASSLDSQPSYNEQFF. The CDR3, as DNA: TGTGCCAGTAGTTTGGACTCCCAACCCTCCTACAATGAGCAGTTCTTC.

The CDR3 region has the DNA TGTGCCAGCAGCCAAGATTCCTTAGTCGGGGCTGAAGCTTTCTTT. Protein product: CASSQDSLVGAEAFF. The chain employs TRBV3-1 (or the pseudogene TRBV3-2) and TRBJ1-1; no reliable D call. The length of the CDR3 is 15 residues. Trimming shortened V by 0 bases and J by 6 bases, and 14 bases separated the two germline ends. Per the germline V gene, CDR1 is LGHDT and CDR2 is YNNKEL (reference sequence).